These 12 T cell receptor beta chains share one sample of origin, sequenced in a study of T-cell memory formation after mild COVID-19. Using its own MiXCR run on the 5' RACE reads, TCRdb lists one record per CDR3 protein. This repertoire shows hundreds of thousands of distinct CDR3 sequences, 18% found once; its top ten account for more than 10%. Sequencing used PBMCs or a T cell subset sorted from them (not recorded which). Receptors originate from an adult woman who had mild COVID-19 (a few samples of this study predate the infection). Cell type and time point are not known.

A note on this clonotype: Since a much larger clone is just one base distant, this may be a read error. The chain carries TRBV12-3 or TRBV12-4 and TRBJ2-1; 15 bases are shared with TRBD2. The CDR3 contains 19 residues. After removal of 5 bases from V and 3 bases from J, the junction contained 11 bases not matched to a gene. This chain's CDR3 is CASSRRTSGRVNFYNEQFF. The CDR3 DNA reads as TGTGCCAGCAGTCGAAGGACTAGCGGGAGGGTTAACTTCTACAATGAGCAGTTCTTC.

This clonotype was observed a handful of times. The gene calls are TRBV27 and TRBJ1-1, with TRBD1 matching 9 bases. Trimming at V came to 3 bases and at J to 0 bases, leaving 5 bases not matched to a gene. The CDR3 runs to 16 residues. Germline CDR1 reads MNHEY; CDR2 reads SMNVEV (reference sequence). CDR3 coding DNA: TGTGCCAGCAGTTTTGACAGGGGGGGCGTGAACACTGAAGCTTTCTTT. Translation gives CASSFDRGGVNTEAFF.

The rearrangement joins TRBV6-5 to TRBJ1-6; TRBD1 matches 10 bases. Germline V gene lookup returns CDR1 MNHEY and CDR2 SVGAGI. Trimming took 7 bases from V and 7 from J; bases not matched to a gene: 10. The CDR3 length is 16 residues. CDR3 nucleotides: TGTGCCAGCAAGAAAACGACAGGGGGCGGCAATTCACCCCTCCACTTT. Its protein product is CASKKTTGGGNSPLHF.

In its sample, this clonotype was seen a few times. The chain recombines TRBV7-8 with TRBJ1-5, with TRBD1 matching 8 bases. J lost 5 bases, V lost 3 bases, and 6 bases had no gene match. Germline-derived CDR1 and CDR2 are SGHVS and FQNEAQ. This CDR3 comprises 15 residues. Here the CDR3 DNA reads TGTGCCAGCAGCTTTAGGGGACAGGTCGATCAGCCCCAGCATTTT. As protein: CASSFRGQVDQPQHF.

This chain uses TRBV6-1 with TRBJ2-7, with D possibly TRBD1 on 5 matching bases. V was pared by 5 bases and J by 9 bases, with 17 bases between. CDR3 length equals 13 residues. Germline CDR1 and CDR2: MNHNS and SASEGT. The CDR3 nucleotides are TGTGCCAGCAGTTTCGAAGGGGCAACAGGGCAGTACTTC. Its translation: CASSFEGATGQYF.

The V call is TRBV24-1, the J call TRBJ2-3; D ambiguous. Deletions cut 6 bases from V and 1 base from J, with 19 bases between. The CDR3 has 17 amino acids. Germline V gene sequence: CDR1 KGHDR, CDR2 SFDVKD. CDR3 amino acids: CATSMSRGPLRTDTQYF. CDR3 nucleotides: TGTGCCACCAGTATGTCGCGAGGTCCTCTTCGCACAGATACGCAGTATTTT.

This clonotype showed up just a few times. The V gene is TRBV9, the J gene TRBJ2-1, with D possibly TRBD2 on 6 matching bases. The length of the CDR3 is 15 residues. Germline values: CDR1 SGDLS, CDR2 YYNGEE. V dropped 10 bases and J dropped 0 bases, with 17 bases sitting between them. The CDR3 here is CAGSPGGSSYNEQFF. In nucleotides, the CDR3 is TGTGCCGGTTCGCCTGGGGGGAGCTCCTACAATGAGCAGTTCTTC.

This clonotype was counted at least ten times. The V and J genes are TRBV24-1 and TRBJ2-1, with 8 bases fitting TRBD2. With V trimmed by 7 bases and J by 6 bases, 10 bases remained unmatched. The germline V gene encodes CDR1 KGHDR and CDR2 SFDVKD. This CDR3 is built from 15 residues. The CDR3 loop reads CATSTGGEPTNEQFF. DNA of the CDR3: TGTGCCACCAGCACCGGGGGGGAGCCAACCAATGAGCAGTTCTTC.

In this sample, this clonotype turned up a few times. The V call is TRBV4-1, the J call TRBJ2-5; 7 bases agree with TRBD2. With V trimmed by 0 bases and J by 10 bases, 8 bases remained unmatched. This CDR3 is 14 amino acids long. From germline, CDR1 is MGHRA and CDR2 YSYEKL. CDR3 loop: CASSQEGGFDSQYF. The CDR3 nucleotides read TGCGCCAGCAGCCAAGAGGGGGGGTTCGACAGCCAGTACTTC.

There are a few counts of this clonotype. The V call is TRBV12-3 or TRBV12-4, the J call TRBJ2-2; D perhaps matches TRBD1 (6 bases). The CDR3 contains 13 residues. V was pared by 5 bases and J by 6 bases, with 10 bases between. CDR3 DNA sequence: TGTGCCAGCAGTGAACAGGGTGCCGGGGAGCTGTTTTTT. It specifies CASSEQGAGELFF.

This sequence joins TRBV4-2 and TRBJ1-2, with D perhaps matching TRBD1 (5 bases). The CDR3 has 14 amino acids. CDR1 LGHNA and CDR2 YNFKEQ come from the germline V gene. The V and J ends lost 1 base and 6 bases respectively, with 12 bases between them. The DNA for the CDR3 is TGTGCCAGCAGCCAAGGGGCTAGGGGACATGGCTACACCTTC. Translated: CASSQGARGHGYTF.

This chain joins TRBV4-3 and TRBJ2-1; either TRBD1 or TRBD2 may fit D (5 bases each). The CDR3 length is 15 residues. The V gene's germline CDR1 is LGHNA and CDR2 YSLEER. The ends were cut back, 0 bases at V and 3 bases at J, with 9 bases in the middle. CDR3: CASSQEWGSYNEQFF. DNA of the CDR3: TGCGCCAGCAGCCAAGAGTGGGGGAGCTACAATGAGCAGTTCTTC.